These 19 T cell receptor beta chains were all obtained from the same sample, sequenced in a study of cytomegalovirus exposure and HLA in healthy donors. Vbeta (60) and Jbeta (13) primers were used in the PCR. Some clones are missing from TCRdb's copy, which holds only in-frame ones; the method was immunoSEQ multiplex PCR. The table includes about 160,000 clones, roughly 85% detected once. Source material: PBMCs. These receptors were obtained from a male donor in good health and CMV-seropositive.

The chain couples TRBV29-1 to TRBJ2-2; D is undetermined. The germline V gene encodes CDR1 SQVTM and CDR2 ANQGSEA. The CDR3 runs to 11 residues. The V end lost 5 bases, the J end lost 1 base, and 2 bases lay between the germline ends. CDR3 region: CSVQNTGELFF. Here the CDR3 DNA reads TGCAGCGTTCAGAACACCGGGGAGCTGTTTTTT.

V is TRBV6-5 and J is TRBJ2-7, with 7 bases fitting TRBD2. CDR3 length equals 14 residues. Germline V gene data show CDR1 as MNHEY and CDR2 as SVGAGI. Trimming cost V 0 bases and J 6 bases; bases outside gene matches: 5. For the CDR3, the DNA is TGTGCCAGCAGTTACTCCGGGGGGTTGGGCGAGCAGTACTTC. Protein sequence: CASSYSGGLGEQYF.

Only one count was recorded for this clone. The chain is built from TRBV7-9 and TRBJ2-1, with D maybe TRBD1 (6 bases). V lost 5 bases, J lost 1 base, and 9 bases lay in between. The V gene's germline CDR1 is SEHNR and CDR2 FQNEAQ (reference sequence). The CDR3 loop spans 14 amino acids. The CDR3 sequence: CASSPDSSYNEQFF. The CDR3 DNA reads TGTGCCAGCAGCCCGGACAGTTCCTACAATGAGCAGTTCTTC.

V usage is TRBV4-1 and J usage is TRBJ1-5, with 7 bases matching TRBD1. CDR3 length equals 17 residues. CDR1 is MGHRA and CDR2 is YSYEKL in the germline V gene. With 7 bases clipped from V and 3 bases from J, the junction kept 15 bases outside the gene matches. CDR3 bases: TGCGCCAGCACGAATGGATCCATAGGACAGGACAATCAGCCCCAGCATTTT. This sequence encodes CASTNGSIGQDNQPQHF.

The V gene is TRBV10-2, the J gene TRBJ1-4; D is unclear. Between the trimmed V and J ends, which lost 0 bases and 7 bases, there was a span of 6 bases. The CDR3 spans 13 residues. Germline values: CDR1 WSHSY, CDR2 SAAADI. As DNA, the CDR3 is TGCGCCAGCAGTGAGTCCAGACTTGAAAAACTGTTTTTT. Amino acid sequence: CASSESRLEKLFF.

The J gene is TRBJ2-7, the V gene TRBV14; the match to TRBD2 covers 11 bases. Losses at the gene ends were 0 bases for V and 2 bases for J; bases not matched to a gene: 12. Germline V gene data show CDR1 as SGHDN and CDR2 as FVKESK. The CDR3 extends over 19 amino acids. DNA for the CDR3: TGTGCCAGCAGCCAAGACAGGAGGGCTAGCGGGAGGACAACCTACGAGCAGTACTTC. Translating it yields CASSQDRRASGRTTYEQYF.

This chain joins TRBV27 and TRBJ1-4, with D hard to call. From germline, CDR1 is MNHEY and CDR2 SMNVEV (reference sequence). The V end lost 5 bases, the J end lost 1 base, and 11 bases lay between the germline ends. The CDR3 covers 15 residues. The CDR3 spells CASSAGLRTNEKLFF. The CDR3 DNA sequence: TGTGCCAGCAGTGCCGGGTTGAGAACTAATGAAAAACTGTTTTTT.

J is TRBJ1-1 and V is TRBV19; no reliable D call. CDR1 and CDR2 from the germline V gene are LNHDA and SQIVND (reference sequence). Trimming took off 5 bases at V and 1 base at J, with 14 bases between the two ends. The CDR3 runs 15 residues. CDR3 protein: CASSLLLTGNTEAFF. The CDR3, as DNA: TGTGCCAGTAGTCTTCTCTTGACGGGGAACACTGAAGCTTTCTTT.

The chain uses TRBV5-6 and TRBJ1-1, with TRBD1 matching over 8 bases. This CDR3 has 16 amino acids. J gave up 9 bases and V 2 bases, and 15 bases lay outside the gene matches. The germline V gene has CDR1 SGHDT and CDR2 YYEEEE. CDR3 coding DNA: TGTGCCAGCAGCTTTCGGGGAGGGCAGGGGGCGCCTCAAGCTTTCTTT. This codes for CASSFRGGQGAPQAFF.

The chain joins TRBV19 to TRBJ1-3; TRBD1 is a possible D gene (6 bases). The CDR3 is made up of 15 amino acids. Trimming removed 4 bases from V and 0 bases from J, with 10 bases in between. Germline V gives CDR1 LNHDA, CDR2 SQIVND (reference sequence). This CDR3 reads CASSNDRSSGNTIYF. The CDR3 region has the DNA TGTGCCAGTAGTAACGACAGGAGCTCTGGAAACACCATATATTTT.

The CDR3 region is CASSYSTAGGNEQYF. The CDR3 region has the DNA TGTGCCAGCAGTTACTCGACGGCAGGGGGGAACGAGCAGTACTTC. The J gene is TRBJ2-7, the V gene TRBV6-5, with D possibly being TRBD1 (7 bases). The CDR3 extends over 15 amino acids. Germline V gene lookup returns CDR1 MNHEY and CDR2 SVGAGI. The germline V and J ends were trimmed by 0 bases and 5 bases, with 14 bases remaining between them.

This clone occurred a few times. The V and J genes are TRBV15 and TRBJ1-6; 9 nucleotides agree with TRBD1. J was trimmed by 7 bases and V by 0 bases; bases with no gene match: 1. From germline, CDR1 is LNHNV and CDR2 YYDKDF (reference sequence). The CDR3 covers 15 residues. The CDR3 sequence: CATSREGTGNSPLHF. CDR3 in DNA: TGTGCCACCAGCAGAGAAGGGACAGGGAATTCACCCCTCCACTTT.

The chain has TRBV2 and TRBJ2-1, with TRBD2 matching over 10 bases. The CDR3 is 15 residues long. V lost 10 bases and J lost 8; bases outside the gene matches: 14. Looked up from germline, CDR1 is SNHLY and CDR2 is FYNNEI. DNA of the CDR3: TGTGCCACCAAGGAGCTAGCGGGAGTACCCGATGAGCAGTTCTTC. Its translation is CATKELAGVPDEQFF.

The chain has TRBV29-1 and TRBJ1-2; D might be TRBD1 (6 bases). V lost 6 bases and J lost 5, with 25 bases in between. The germline CDR1 and CDR2 sequences are SQVTM and ANQGSEA. The CDR3 covers 16 residues. This CDR3 is CSVTPQTGLKEYGYTF. CDR3 sequence (DNA): TGCAGCGTCACTCCTCAGACAGGCCTCAAGGAGTATGGCTACACCTTC.

The genes are TRBV5-1 and TRBJ1-5; 11 nucleotides match TRBD1. Germline V gene data show CDR1 as SGHRS and CDR2 as YFSETQ. The CDR3 is 15 residues long. Germline trimming cut 3 bases from V and 11 bases from J; bases unmatched to any gene: 10. CDR3: CASSSMPGQGESQHF. CDR3 sequence (DNA): TGCGCCAGCAGCTCGATGCCGGGACAGGGGGAGTCCCAGCATTTT.

The rearrangement links TRBV20-1 to TRBJ2-5; D might be TRBD1 (6 bases). The J call is uncertain, as TRBJ2-7 better fits the DNA end. The CDR3 consists of 10 residues. From germline, CDR1 is DFQATT and CDR2 SNEGSKA (reference sequence). This CDR3 is CSGHRDEQYF. For the CDR3, the DNA is TGCAGTGGCCACAGGGACGAGCAGTACTTC.

The rearrangement joins TRBV18 to TRBJ2-7; D is ambiguous. This CDR3 has 14 residues. Germline assignment: CDR1 KGHSH and CDR2 LQKENI. The germline V and J ends were trimmed by 0 bases and 7 bases, with 13 bases remaining between them. CDR3 in amino acids: CASSPPSSPLEQYF. CDR3 DNA sequence: TGTGCCAGCTCACCACCCTCGTCCCCACTAGAGCAGTACTTC.

This clone has just one count. The chain recombines TRBV5-1 with TRBJ2-7; 8 bases line up with TRBD1. The germline V gene encodes CDR1 SGHRS and CDR2 YFSETQ. The CDR3 length is 14 residues. Germline trimming cut 6 bases from V and 2 bases from J; bases unmatched to any gene: 7. CDR3 nucleotide sequence: TGCGCCAGCACAACGGGACAGGAACCCTACGAGCAGTACTTC. Translated: CASTTGQEPYEQYF.

The chain has TRBV5-4 and TRBJ1-2; a weak D match, TRBD1 (6 bases). The germline gives CDR1 SGHNT, CDR2 YYREEE (reference sequence). The V end was cut by 4 bases, the J end by 5 bases, with 18 bases between. The CDR3 is made up of 15 amino acids. In nucleotides, the CDR3 is TGTGCCAGCAGCCATTGGTCCTCACAGGGTTATGGCTACACCTTC. It encodes CASSHWSSQGYGYTF.